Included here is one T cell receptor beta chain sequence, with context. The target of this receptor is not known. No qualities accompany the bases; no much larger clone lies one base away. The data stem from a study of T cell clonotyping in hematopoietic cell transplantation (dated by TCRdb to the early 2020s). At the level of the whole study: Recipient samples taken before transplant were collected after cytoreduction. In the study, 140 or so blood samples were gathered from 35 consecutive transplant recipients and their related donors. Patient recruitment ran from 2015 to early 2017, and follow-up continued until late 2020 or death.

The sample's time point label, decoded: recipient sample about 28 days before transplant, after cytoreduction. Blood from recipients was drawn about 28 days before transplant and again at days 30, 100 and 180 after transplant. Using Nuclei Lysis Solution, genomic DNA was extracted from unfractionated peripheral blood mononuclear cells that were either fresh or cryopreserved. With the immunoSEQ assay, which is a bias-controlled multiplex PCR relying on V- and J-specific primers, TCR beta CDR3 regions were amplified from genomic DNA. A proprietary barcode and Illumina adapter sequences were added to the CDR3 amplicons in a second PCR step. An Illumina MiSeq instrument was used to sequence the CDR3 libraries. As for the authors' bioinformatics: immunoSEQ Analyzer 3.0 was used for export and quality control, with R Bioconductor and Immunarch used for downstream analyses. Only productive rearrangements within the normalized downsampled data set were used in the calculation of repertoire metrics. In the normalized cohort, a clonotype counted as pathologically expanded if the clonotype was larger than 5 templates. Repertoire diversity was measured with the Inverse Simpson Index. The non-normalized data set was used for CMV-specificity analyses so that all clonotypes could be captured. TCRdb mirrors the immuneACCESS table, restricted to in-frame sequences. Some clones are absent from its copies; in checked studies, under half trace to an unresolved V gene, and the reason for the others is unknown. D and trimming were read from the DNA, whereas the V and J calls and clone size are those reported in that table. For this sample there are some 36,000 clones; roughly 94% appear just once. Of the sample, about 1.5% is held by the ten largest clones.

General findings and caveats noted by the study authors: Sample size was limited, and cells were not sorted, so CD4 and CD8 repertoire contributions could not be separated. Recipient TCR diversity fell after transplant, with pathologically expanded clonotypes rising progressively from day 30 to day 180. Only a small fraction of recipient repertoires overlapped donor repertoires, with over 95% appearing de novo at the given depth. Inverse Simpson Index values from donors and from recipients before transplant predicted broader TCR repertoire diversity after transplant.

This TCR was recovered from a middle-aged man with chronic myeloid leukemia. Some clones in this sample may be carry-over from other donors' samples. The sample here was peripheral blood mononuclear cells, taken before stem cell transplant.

The CDR3 loop reads CASSYRGHYEQYF. The DNA reads as follows: TGCGCCAGCAGCTACAGGGGGCACTACGAGCAGTACTTC. The chain is made from TRBV5-1 and TRBJ2-7; TRBD1 aligns with 9 central bases. V is pruned by 3 bases and J by 3 bases, leaving 1 base of the junction without a gene match. The germline V gene supplies CDR1 SGHRS and CDR2 YFSETQ. Measured from the cysteine to the phenylalanine, the CDR3 is 13 residues long. The DNA shown is the 39-base CDR3, in frame from base 1.